This TCR beta chain was observed in a study of blood T cell repertoires in COVID-19. Study details: The United States, Italy and Spain provided the acute and convalescent COVID-19 samples.

Original processing methods: Reference gene primer amplification gave estimated nucleated cell counts. Repertoires were generated with immunoSEQ multiplex PCR, while TCRdb's copy carries only in-frame clones and drops some. That table gives V, J and clone size, and the DNA gave D and trimming. The sample holds fewer than 200,000 clones, less than 90% seen once. Cohorts were based on clinical histories the participants reported. Donors of Cohort 3 who recovered were those that had two negative PCRs, clearance, or symptom resolution. V gave up 4 bases and J gave up 5 bases; unmatched junction bases: 8. CDR1 and CDR2 from the germline V gene are SGHNT and YENEEA. This CDR3 region has 16 residues.

Sequences were obtained from PBMCs or T cells enriched from blood (not recorded which). The chain employs TRBV11-3 and TRBJ2-1; 10 bases are shared with TRBD2. This sequence was found in a woman aged 50 to 65 who had recovered from COVID-19. The DNA of the CDR3 is TGTGCCAGCAGCTCGATCGGACTAGCGGAAAACAATGAGCAGTTCTTC. Its protein product is CASSSIGLAENNEQFF.